The 28 T cell receptor beta chains presented below share a single source sample, sequenced in a study of blood T cell repertoires in COVID-19. The method was immunoSEQ multiplex PCR; TCRdb's version includes in-frame clones alone and lacks a portion of them. The table lists nearly 80,000 clones, about four fifths of them singletons. Sample: peripheral blood. The receptors shown here come from a woman between 70 and 85 years old with acute or convalescent COVID-19.

This chain uses TRBV9 with TRBJ2-3; D is undetermined. The ends were cut back, 0 bases at V and 0 bases at J, with 11 bases in the middle. This CDR3 has 16 residues. Germline CDR1 is SGDLS and CDR2 is YYNGEE. Here the CDR3 reads CASSVDAAQSTDTQYF. CDR3 in DNA: TGTGCCAGCAGCGTAGATGCAGCGCAAAGCACAGATACGCAGTATTTT.

The rearrangement uses TRBV6-5 and TRBJ2-7, with 12 nucleotides matching TRBD1. This CDR3 is 15 amino acids long. Germline V gene lookup returns CDR1 MNHEY and CDR2 SVGAGI. V was pared by 5 bases and J by 2 bases, with 4 bases of the junction left unmatched. The CDR3 region is CASSTGQGAAYEQYF. For the CDR3, the DNA is TGTGCCAGCAGTACGGGACAGGGGGCTGCCTACGAGCAGTACTTC.

The rearrangement links TRBV27 to TRBJ2-2, with D perhaps matching TRBD1 (5 bases). The CDR3 runs 15 residues. V gave up 0 bases and J gave up 3 bases, with 8 bases separating them. In germline, CDR1 is MNHEY, CDR2 SMNVEV (reference sequence). The DNA for the CDR3 is TGTGCCAGCAGTTTATCGTCAGGGTACACCGGGGAGCTGTTTTTT. It specifies CASSLSSGYTGELFF.

V and J are TRBV21-1 and TRBJ1-6; the table gives TRBD1 as D, unverified against the DNA. TRBV21-1 is labeled a pseudogene. The CDR3 is 17 amino acids. This chain's CDR3 is CASTLVNRIGYNSPLHF. The DNA of the CDR3 is TGTGCCAGCACCCTAGTTAACAGGATAGGGTATAATTCACCCCTCCACTTT.

The rearrangement joins TRBV5-1 to TRBJ2-1, with 8 bases that match TRBD1. Per the germline V gene, CDR1 is SGHRS and CDR2 is YFSETQ. Trimming at V came to 4 bases and at J to 6 bases, leaving 9 bases not matched to a gene. The CDR3 extends over 15 amino acids. The CDR3 reads CASSPGQGMGNEQFF. The CDR3 bases are TGCGCCAGCAGCCCCGGACAGGGAATGGGCAATGAGCAGTTCTTC.

The chain has TRBV5-6 and TRBJ2-7; D not certain. CDR3 length equals 13 residues. Germline assignment: CDR1 SGHDT and CDR2 YYEEEE. V was clipped by 0 bases and J by 6 bases, with 10 bases between them. CDR3 in amino acids: CASSLGTEREQYF. CDR3 coding DNA: TGTGCCAGCAGCTTGGGAACAGAACGCGAGCAGTACTTC.

The chain combines TRBV9 with TRBJ1-3, with a possible D match to TRBD1 (5 bases). V lost 2 bases, J lost 11 bases, and 20 bases lay in between. The CDR3 contains 15 residues. The germline gives CDR1 SGDLS, CDR2 YYNGEE. The CDR3 nucleotides read TGTGCCAGCAGCGTTTCAGACAGAGCCCGCCACCCCATATATTTT. This encodes CASSVSDRARHPIYF. The full variable domain, its missing parts supplied by reference TRBV9 and TRBJ1-3, is DSGVTQTPKHLITATGQRVTLRCSPRSGDLSVYWYQQSLDQGLQFLIQYYNGEERAKGNILERFSAQQFPDLHSELNLSSLELGDSALYFCASSVSDRARHPIYFGEGSWLTVV.

The chain links TRBV7-2 to TRBJ1-2, with a tentative D call TRBD1 (5 bases). Trimming took 5 bases from V and 5 from J, leaving 9 bases between them. This CDR3 is 12 amino acids long. The V gene's germline CDR1 is SGHTA and CDR2 FQGNSA. This CDR3 is CASSQRQYGYTF. CDR3 nucleotide sequence: TGTGCCAGCAGCCAACGACAGTATGGCTACACCTTC.

V usage is TRBV12-3 or TRBV12-4 and J usage is TRBJ2-7; 7 bases match TRBD1. This CDR3 is built from 13 residues. V gave up 5 bases and J gave up 2 bases; unmatched junction bases: 3. CDR3 protein: CASSRGQTYEQYF. As DNA, the CDR3 is TGTGCCAGCAGTCGGGGACAGACCTACGAGCAGTACTTC.

This clone was picked up a small number of times. The chain joins TRBV19 to TRBJ2-1; TRBD2 matches at 13 bases. The CDR3 spans 15 residues. Per germline, CDR1 LNHDA and CDR2 SQIVND (reference sequence). V shed 2 bases and J 15 bases; nucleotides not matched to a gene: 10. CDR3: CASSIPGLAGERTFF. The CDR3 DNA follows: TGTGCCAGTAGTATACCCGGACTAGCGGGAGAGAGGACGTTCTTC.

J is TRBJ1-2 and V is TRBV7-9; maybe TRBD1 (6 bases). The CDR3 contains 15 residues. The germline V and J ends were trimmed by 1 base and 2 bases, with 11 bases remaining between them. Germline V CDR1 and CDR2: SEHNR, FQNEAQ (reference sequence). The CDR3 bases are TGTGCCAGCAGCTTAGGCAGGGGCAGCAACTATGGCTACACCTTC. Translation: CASSLGRGSNYGYTF.

This clone occurred once. V usage is TRBV5-5 and J usage is TRBJ1-2, with D perhaps TRBD1 (6 bases). In germline, CDR1 is SGHKS, CDR2 YYEKEE (reference sequence). V lost 0 bases, J lost 4 bases, and 10 bases lay in between. There are 14 residues in the CDR3. CDR3: CASSLGAGVYGYTF. CDR3 bases: TGTGCCAGCAGCTTGGGGGCAGGGGTCTATGGCTACACCTTC.

A note on this clone: Other nucleotide sequences in the sample specify the same CDR3. The chain employs TRBV30 and TRBJ2-5; 9 bases agree with TRBD1. CDR3 length equals 14 residues. Germline CDR1 GTSNPN, CDR2 SVGIG (reference sequence). The trim removed 0 bases at V and 4 bases at J, leaving 3 bases unmatched. CDR3 amino acids: CAWSVQGARETQYF. In DNA form, the CDR3 reads TGTGCCTGGAGTGTACAGGGGGCACGAGAGACCCAGTACTTC.

This chain links TRBV20-1 with TRBJ1-4; 7 nucleotides agree with TRBD1. The CDR3 is 11 amino acids. Germline CDR1 is DFQATT and CDR2 is SNEGSKA (reference sequence). V lost 3 bases to trimming and J lost 13 bases; unmatched junction nucleotides: 5. The CDR3 loop reads CSASQTGILFF. The CDR3 DNA reads TGCAGTGCTAGCCAGACAGGGATACTGTTTTTT.

The chain recombines TRBV5-1 with TRBJ2-3; 13 bases align to TRBD2. V gave up 4 bases and J gave up 2 bases; unmatched junction bases: 7. Germline values: CDR1 SGHRS, CDR2 YFSETQ. The CDR3 spans 17 residues. DNA of the CDR3: TGCGCCAGCAGCCAACGCACTAGCGGGAGGGACACAGATACGCAGTATTTT. This codes for CASSQRTSGRDTDTQYF.

The V call is TRBV25-1, the J call TRBJ2-7; no firm D call. The ends were cut back, 3 bases at V and 2 bases at J, with 8 bases in the middle. Germline values: CDR1 MGHDK, CDR2 SYGVNS. This CDR3 spans 13 amino acids. The CDR3 DNA reads as TGTGCCAGCAGTGATGAACTCACCTACGAGCAGTACTTC. It specifies CASSDELTYEQYF.

The genes are TRBV6-5 and TRBJ2-7; 7 bases map to TRBD1. Germline CDR1 is MNHEY and CDR2 is SVGAGI. This CDR3 comprises 14 residues. Trimming cost V 6 bases and J 5 bases; bases outside gene matches: 10. CDR3 sequence reads: CASRRIQGSHEQYF. CDR3 coding DNA: TGTGCCAGCAGAAGAATACAGGGGAGCCACGAGCAGTACTTC.

V usage is TRBV10-2 and J usage is TRBJ2-7; D remains ambiguous. The germline V gene encodes CDR1 WSHSY and CDR2 SAAADI. The V gene lost 4 bases and the J gene lost 1 base, with 14 bases spanning the gap. The CDR3 contains 15 residues. The CDR3 nucleotides are TGCGCCAGCAGTGCCCGAGGCGCCTTATCCTACGAGCAGTACTTC. Its protein product is CASSARGALSYEQYF.

The V call is TRBV28, the J call TRBJ2-7; tentatively, D is TRBD2 (5 bases). CDR1 is MDHEN, CDR2 SYDVKM, per germline. The V and J ends lost 6 bases and 0 bases respectively, with 12 bases between them. The CDR3 runs to 14 residues. The CDR3 reads CASRGDALSYEQYF. CDR3 DNA sequence: TGTGCCAGCAGGGGAGATGCCCTCTCCTACGAGCAGTACTTC.

The chain employs TRBV4-1 and TRBJ1-2, with D perhaps TRBD1 (5 bases). The CDR3 is 18 residues long. CDR1 is MGHRA, CDR2 YSYEKL, per germline. Deletions cut 0 bases from V and 6 bases from J, with 23 bases between. The CDR3 region has the DNA TGCGCCAGCAGCCAAGAGGGGAAAATGGCAGGGTTCAATAATGGCTACACCTTC. Its translation: CASSQEGKMAGFNNGYTF.

The chain has TRBV5-5 and TRBJ2-7; D gene unclear. This CDR3 comprises 15 residues. Per germline, CDR1 SGHKS and CDR2 YYEKEE (reference sequence). Trimming shortened V by 5 bases and J by 3 bases, and 18 bases separated the two germline ends. The CDR3 DNA is TGTGCCAGCAGGCTCGAGTCCCTCGCCGTCTACGAGCAGTACTTC. The encoded protein is CASRLESLAVYEQYF.

The gene calls are TRBV6-5 and TRBJ2-1; 8 nucleotides align to TRBD2. Germline lookup yields CDR1 MNHEY and CDR2 SVGAGI. The junction had 11 bases not matched to a gene; V was cut back by 2 bases and J by 8 bases. The CDR3 sequence is 16 residues long. CDR3 nucleotides: TGTGCCAGCAGTTACCAAACCAGCGGGAGAGCCGATGAGCAGTTCTTC. Residues: CASSYQTSGRADEQFF.

The rearrangement links TRBV7-2 to TRBJ1-2; maybe TRBD1 (5 bases). This CDR3 spans 13 amino acids. The V end lost 0 bases, the J end lost 8 bases, and 10 bases lay between the germline ends. Germline CDR1 is SGHTA and CDR2 is FQGNSA. The CDR3 region has the DNA TGTGCCAGCAGCTTAGCAGGGTCAGGGGGCTACACCTTC. This translates into CASSLAGSGGYTF.

The chain joins TRBV9 to TRBJ2-7; 8 positions agree with TRBD2. CDR3 length equals 15 residues. From germline, CDR1 is SGDLS and CDR2 YYNGEE. V lost 0 bases, J lost 2 bases, and 4 bases stayed unmatched. The CDR3 reads CASSVDLAGTYEQYF. The DNA for the CDR3 is TGTGCCAGCAGCGTAGACCTAGCGGGTACCTACGAGCAGTACTTC.

The V call is TRBV3-1 (or the pseudogene TRBV3-2), the J call TRBJ1-5, with D maybe TRBD1 (5 bases). V was clipped by 1 base and J by 6 bases, with 7 bases between them. The CDR3 runs 13 residues. The germline CDR1 and CDR2 sequences are LGHDT and YNNKEL (reference sequence). The chain's CDR3 is CASSQGRGQPQHF. CDR3 in DNA: TGTGCCAGCAGCCAAGGGAGGGGTCAGCCCCAGCATTTT.

The chain employs TRBV5-6 and TRBJ2-2; D might be TRBD1 (6 bases). The CDR3 is made up of 16 amino acids. V lost 1 base, J lost 1 base, and 11 bases lay in between. The germline V gene has CDR1 SGHDT and CDR2 YYEEEE. The CDR3 DNA is TGTGCCAGCAGCTTGCACGCGACAGGGAACACCGGGGAGCTGTTTTTT. It encodes CASSLHATGNTGELFF.

The V and J genes are TRBV7-9 and TRBJ2-1, with a tentative D call TRBD2 (6 bases). V lost 4 bases and J 0 bases, leaving 10 bases between the germline ends. CDR1 and CDR2 (germline): SEHNR, FQNEAQ (reference sequence). The CDR3 is made up of 15 amino acids. This CDR3 reads CASSSGGSSYNEQFF. CDR3 DNA: TGTGCCAGCAGCTCCGGAGGGAGCTCCTACAATGAGCAGTTCTTC. Full variable domain (outside the CDR3, taken from reference TRBV7-9 and TRBJ2-1): DTGVSQNPRHKITKRGQNVTFRCDPISEHNRLYWYRQTLGQGPEFLTYFQNEAQLEKSRLLSDRFSAERPKGSFSTLEIQRTEQGDSAMYLCASSSGGSSYNEQFFGPGTRLTVL.

This clone has a single count. This chain connects TRBV15 to TRBJ2-2; tentative D call: TRBD1 (5 bases). The V end was cut by 3 bases, the J end by 1 base, with 12 bases between. This CDR3 region has 16 residues. Per germline, CDR1 LNHNV and CDR2 YYDKDF (reference sequence). The CDR3 is CATSRDTWGNTGELFF. CDR3 DNA sequence: TGTGCCACCAGCAGGGACACCTGGGGGAACACCGGGGAGCTGTTTTTT.